These 19 T cell receptor beta chains originate from one sample sequenced in a study of blood T cell repertoires in COVID-19. The data were produced by immunoSEQ multiplex PCR, yet TCRdb's version contains in-frame clones alone and is incomplete. The table records approximately 220,000 clones, about four fifths of them present only once. Specimen: peripheral blood. The receptors come from a woman in her thirties or forties with active or convalescent COVID-19.

The chain employs TRBV24-1 and TRBJ2-2, with a tentative D call TRBD1 (5 bases). V shed 3 bases and J shed 6 bases, with 22 bases lying between them. Germline V lookup: CDR1 KGHDR, CDR2 SFDVKD. This CDR3 region has 18 residues. In DNA form, the CDR3 reads TGTGCCACCAGTGATGAGGCAGGGCAAAGGGGCGCCCCCGGGGAGCTGTTTTTT. It translates to CATSDEAGQRGAPGELFF.

This clone was counted a few times. This sequence joins TRBV18 and TRBJ1-1; 10 bases map to TRBD1. V trimming: 3 bases; J trimming: 5 bases; junction bases outside the gene matches: 6. The CDR3 runs to 15 residues. Germline V CDR1 and CDR2: KGHSH, LQKENI. The CDR3 is CASSPQTGGPTEAFF. The CDR3 DNA follows: TGTGCCAGCTCACCCCAGACAGGGGGCCCTACTGAAGCTTTCTTT.

The chain employs TRBV10-3 and TRBJ2-3, with 8 bases lining up with TRBD2. V lost 7 bases and J lost 3; bases outside the gene matches: 9. The CDR3 spans 15 residues. CDR1 ENHRY and CDR2 SYGVKD come from the germline V gene. CDR3 nucleotides: TGTGCCATCAAGAACCCGGGGGGGCAGACAGATACGCAGTATTTT. Its translation: CAIKNPGGQTDTQYF.

The table lists this clone with a count of one. The chain links TRBV19 to TRBJ1-5; D perhaps matches TRBD1 (5 bases). The germline CDR1 and CDR2 sequences are LNHDA and SQIVND (reference sequence). V gave up 7 bases and J gave up 1 base, with 17 bases separating them. This CDR3 has 16 residues. CDR3 amino acids: CASINPGGGSNQPQHF. DNA of the CDR3: TGTGCCAGTATCAACCCGGGGGGAGGGAGCAATCAGCCCCAGCATTTT.

V gene TRBV11-2 combines with J gene TRBJ2-2; 7 bases map to TRBD2. V shed 3 bases, J shed 0 bases, and the junction held 7 bases outside the gene matches. This CDR3 is built from 17 residues. Germline values: CDR1 SGHAT, CDR2 FQNNGV. This chain's CDR3 is CASSLRASGANTGELFF. As DNA, the CDR3 is TGTGCCAGCAGCTTGAGGGCTAGCGGCGCGAACACCGGGGAGCTGTTTTTT. Drawing the rest from reference TRBV11-2 and TRBJ2-2, the complete variable domain is EAGVAQSPRYKIIEKRQSVAFWCNPISGHATLYWYQQILGQGPKLLIQFQNNGVVDDSQLPKDRFSAERLKGVDSTLKIQPAKLEDSAVYLCASSLRASGANTGELFFGEGSRLTVL.

The chain combines TRBV6-5 with TRBJ1-6; TRBD1 matches at 9 bases. Germline-derived CDR1 and CDR2 are MNHEY and SVGAGI. The CDR3 has 14 amino acids. J was trimmed by 7 bases and V by 4 bases; bases with no gene match: 2. The CDR3 loop is CASSSTGGNSPLHF. The CDR3 DNA follows: TGTGCCAGCAGTTCGACAGGGGGGAATTCACCCCTCCACTTT.

The chain uses TRBV7-7 and TRBJ2-2; the D call may be TRBD1 or TRBD2 (6 bases each). Germline V CDR1 and CDR2: SSHAT, FNYEAQ (reference sequence). The CDR3 is 13 residues long. CDR3 sequence: CASGRGNAGELFF. CDR3 sequence (DNA): TGTGCTAGCGGCAGGGGTAACGCCGGGGAGCTGTTTTTT.

As for this clone: The same CDR3 arises from other DNA sequences in this sample as well. The chain couples TRBV12-3 or TRBV12-4 to TRBJ2-7, with a possible D match to TRBD1 (5 bases). The CDR3 loop spans 12 amino acids. V lost 6 bases and J 3 bases, leaving 9 bases between the germline ends. In DNA, the CDR3 is TGTGCCAGCAGCCTTACAGGCTACGAGCAGTACTTC. Protein product: CASSLTGYEQYF.

J is TRBJ1-1 and V is TRBV30; no definite D call. From germline, CDR1 is GTSNPN and CDR2 SVGIG (reference sequence). Deletions cut 3 bases from V and 1 base from J, with 9 bases between. CDR3 length: 13 residues. The CDR3 bases are TGTGCCTGGAGGGCCACAGAGAACACTGAAGCTTTCTTT. This gives the protein CAWRATENTEAFF.

This clone was picked up one time. The chain links TRBV7-9 to TRBJ2-5; TRBD2 agrees at 8 bases. Looked up from germline, CDR1 is SEHNR and CDR2 is FQNEAQ (reference sequence). Trimming at V came to 5 bases and at J to 4 bases, leaving 9 bases not matched to a gene. CDR3 size: 15 residues. CDR3 in amino acids: CASSPGAGGSETQYF. The CDR3 bases are TGTGCCAGCAGCCCCGGGGCGGGGGGTTCAGAGACCCAGTACTTC.

This chain connects TRBV7-2 to TRBJ1-1; D is possibly TRBD1 (5 bases). V dropped 5 bases and J dropped 4 bases, with 17 bases sitting between them. This CDR3 is 15 amino acids long. CDR1 is SGHTA, CDR2 FQGNSA, per germline. The CDR3 is CASSRSLGVPTEAFF. DNA for the CDR3: TGTGCCAGCAGCCGGTCGTTAGGGGTGCCCACTGAAGCTTTCTTT.

In its sample, this clone was seen once. V usage is TRBV7-2 and J usage is TRBJ2-7; D is ambiguous. The CDR3 loop spans 15 amino acids. Trimming removed 0 bases at V and 0 bases at J, with 9 bases between. Germline assignment: CDR1 SGHTA and CDR2 FQGNSA. CDR3 loop: CASSLASASSYEQYF. Here the CDR3 DNA reads TGTGCCAGCAGCTTAGCCAGCGCGAGCTCCTACGAGCAGTACTTC.

The chain is built from TRBV9 and TRBJ2-5; the match to TRBD2 covers 10 bases. J gave up 6 bases and V 4 bases, and 9 bases lay outside the gene matches. Looked up from germline, CDR1 is SGDLS and CDR2 is YYNGEE. The CDR3 extends over 15 amino acids. CDR3 sequence: CASSSQASGGQTQYF. The CDR3 region has the DNA TGTGCCAGCAGCTCGCAGGCTAGCGGGGGCCAGACCCAGTACTTC. The complete variable domain, with remaining parts taken from reference TRBV9 and TRBJ2-5, reads DSGVTQTPKHLITATGQRVTLRCSPRSGDLSVYWYQQSLDQGLQFLIQYYNGEERAKGNILERFSAQQFPDLHSELNLSSLELGDSALYFCASSSQASGGQTQYFGPGTRLLVL.

The rearrangement links TRBV5-1 to TRBJ2-2, with 7 positions matching TRBD2. Germline lookup yields CDR1 SGHRS and CDR2 YFSETQ. The J segment lost 5 bases and the V segment lost 0 bases, leaving 7 bases of the junction unmatched. The CDR3 loop spans 16 amino acids. CDR3 loop: CASSLAASGQTGELFF. CDR3 bases: TGCGCCAGCAGCTTGGCCGCTAGCGGACAAACCGGGGAGCTGTTTTTT.

The gene calls are TRBV7-3 and TRBJ2-7, with D possibly being TRBD1 (5 bases). This CDR3 is built from 15 residues. The germline gives CDR1 SGHTA, CDR2 FQGTGA. Trimming cost V 3 bases and J 2 bases, with 14 bases left between them. The CDR3 DNA reads TGTGCCAGCAGCTTTTCAGGGAAGGGGACCTACGAGCAGTACTTC. It translates to CASSFSGKGTYEQYF. Supplemented by reference TRBV7-3 and TRBJ2-7, the full variable domain reads GAGVSQTPSNKVTEKGKYVELRCDPISGHTALYWYRQSLGQGPEFLIYFQGTGAADDSGLPNDRFFAVRPEGSVSTLKIQRTERGDSAVYLCASSFSGKGTYEQYFGPGTRLTVT.

The chain links TRBV27 to TRBJ1-2; TRBD1 agrees at 8 bases. CDR1 is MNHEY and CDR2 is SMNVEV in the germline V gene (reference sequence). J was trimmed by 3 bases and V by 7 bases; bases with no gene match: 7. The CDR3 loop spans 14 amino acids. The CDR3, as DNA: TGTGCCAGCACCCCGACAGGGGATCACTATGGCTACACCTTC. It yields the protein CASTPTGDHYGYTF.

The chain combines TRBV1 with TRBJ2-2; the table's D call, TRBD1, has no DNA check behind it. TRBV1 is a pseudogene locus. This CDR3 has 15 amino acids. CDR3 DNA sequence: TGCACCAGCAGCTCCGGGACAGGGAGGGCCGGGGAGCTGTTTTTT. It codes for CTSSSGTGRAGELFF.

The chain joins TRBV19 to TRBJ2-3; possible D gene TRBD1, 5 bases. The germline V gene encodes CDR1 LNHDA and CDR2 SQIVND (reference sequence). V gave up 0 bases and J gave up 6 bases, with 10 bases separating them. This CDR3 is 14 amino acids long. The CDR3 DNA follows: TGTGCCAGTAGTATAGACAGGGCAAGGGATACGCAGTATTTT. As protein: CASSIDRARDTQYF. The whole variable domain, filled in from reference TRBV19 and TRBJ2-3, reads DGGITQSPKYLFRKEGQNVTLSCEQNLNHDAMYWYRQDPGQGLRLIYYSQIVNDFQKGDIAEGYSVSREKKESFPLTVTSAQKNPTAFYLCASSIDRARDTQYFGPGTRLTVL.

In DNA form, the CDR3 reads TGCAGTGCGCCCCTAGGATACGAGCAGTACTTC. It specifies CSAPLGYEQYF. The chain employs TRBV20-1 and TRBJ2-7; no clear D. The V end was cut by 6 bases, the J end by 4 bases, with 10 bases between. The length of the CDR3 is 11 residues. The germline V gene has CDR1 DFQATT and CDR2 SNEGSKA (reference sequence).